The 21 T cell receptor beta chains below all came from one sample that was sequenced in a study of T cells after posttransplantation cyclophosphamide. Libraries were prepared by immunoSEQ multiplex PCR; TCRdb keeps only in-frame clonotypes and omits some of them. The sample has fewer than 6,000 clones; over 1.5% are singletons. Busulfan-fludarabine conditioning, marrow transplant, and cyclophosphamide on days +3 and +4 were administered. Sequencing was performed on PBMCs, taken 242 days after a stem cell transplant with posttransplant cyclophosphamide. All receptors derive from a male patient aged 30 to 39 who received an allogeneic stem cell transplant from a related donor, was CMV-positive, and had no GVHD. Some of the T cells may derive from the graft donor.

The J gene is TRBJ1-3, the V gene TRBV19; D is unresolved. Germline V gives CDR1 LNHDA, CDR2 SQIVND (reference sequence). The CDR3 sequence is 15 residues long. The V and J ends lost 3 bases and 2 bases respectively, with 11 bases between them. The CDR3 nucleotides are TGTGCCAGTAGTATGTTCCGGGGAGCTGGAAACACCATATATTTT. Protein: CASSMFRGAGNTIYF.

V and J are TRBV7-2 and TRBJ2-7; 15 bases line up with TRBD2. Germline V gene data show CDR1 as SGHTA and CDR2 as FQGNSA. With V trimmed by 6 bases and J by 7 bases, 7 bases remained unmatched. The CDR3 loop spans 15 amino acids. CDR3 bases: TGTGCCAGCAGTTTTCAGGGACTAGCGGGAGGAGAGCAGTACTTC. Its translation is CASSFQGLAGGEQYF. The complete variable domain, with remaining parts taken from reference TRBV7-2 and TRBJ2-7, reads GAGVSQSPSNKVTEKGKDVELRCDPISGHTALYWYRQSLGQGLEFLIYFQGNSAPDKSGLPSDRFSAERTGGSVSTLTIQRTQQEDSAVYLCASSFQGLAGGEQYFGPGTRLTVT.

This clone turned up a few times. The chain employs TRBV2 and TRBJ2-1, with TRBD2 matching over 8 bases. The CDR3 loop spans 14 amino acids. Germline CDR1 reads SNHLY; CDR2 reads FYNNEI. CDR3 region: CARIGGAGGNEQFF. The DNA for the CDR3 is TGTGCTCGGATCGGGGGGGCTGGCGGCAATGAGCAGTTCTTC.

This clone has just a few counts. The chain carries TRBV4-3 and TRBJ2-3, with TRBD2 matching over 9 bases. With V trimmed by 4 bases and J by 2 bases, 7 bases remained unmatched. Germline CDR1 LGHNA, CDR2 YSLEER. This CDR3 comprises 16 residues. The CDR3 DNA reads as TGCGCCAGCAGCCTAGACACTAGCGGGCTCACAGATACGCAGTATTTT. Its translation is CASSLDTSGLTDTQYF.

V and J are TRBV19 and TRBJ2-7; TRBD1 is a possible D gene (7 bases). V lost 2 bases to trimming and J lost 3 bases, with 8 bases between them. Germline CDR1 is LNHDA and CDR2 is SQIVND (reference sequence). The CDR3 runs to 13 residues. The CDR3 here is CASSIQGGYEQYF. In DNA form, the CDR3 reads TGTGCCAGTAGTATACAGGGGGGCTACGAGCAGTACTTC. Drawing the rest from reference TRBV19 and TRBJ2-7, the complete variable domain is DGGITQSPKYLFRKEGQNVTLSCEQNLNHDAMYWYRQDPGQGLRLIYYSQIVNDFQKGDIAEGYSVSREKKESFPLTVTSAQKNPTAFYLCASSIQGGYEQYFGPGTRLTVT.

This clone was observed a handful of times. The chain joins TRBV6-6 to TRBJ1-1; D gene unclear. The germline CDR1 and CDR2 sequences are MNHNY and SVGAGI (reference sequence). The CDR3 length is 12 residues. Trimming took off 8 bases at V and 10 bases at J, with 17 bases between the two ends. The CDR3 region is CASVTPNRRAFF. The CDR3, as DNA: TGTGCCAGCGTCACCCCAAACAGAAGAGCTTTCTTT.

This clone was detected only a few times. The junction departs from the called germline gene at one end, perhaps through a read error. The sample has other DNA sequences that encode this CDR3 too. The CDR3 spells CASSRPGLAGTSTDTQYF. In DNA, the CDR3 is TGTGCCAGTAGTAGACCGGGACTAGCGGGGACTAGCACGGATACGCAGTATTTT. The chain has TRBV19 and TRBJ2-3; 13 nucleotides align to TRBD2. The V gene's germline CDR1 is LNHDA and CDR2 SQIVND (reference sequence). This CDR3 comprises 18 residues.

This clone was seen a few times. The rearrangement uses TRBV5-1 and TRBJ2-2; possibly TRBD1 for D (5 bases). CDR3 size: 17 residues. The germline gives CDR1 SGHRS, CDR2 YFSETQ. V lost 2 bases and J 0 bases, leaving 14 bases between the germline ends. The chain's CDR3 is CASSFRQTKTNTGELFF. DNA for the CDR3: TGCGCCAGCAGCTTTAGACAGACAAAAACGAACACCGGGGAGCTGTTTTTT.

This clone was found a few times. Here the CDR3 DNA reads TGTGCCAGCATCCCGGGTCTACTAGCGGGCTACAATGAGCAGTTCTTC. Translated, it gives CASIPGLLAGYNEQFF. V is TRBV28 and J is TRBJ2-1; TRBD2 aligns across 9 bases. V gave up 7 bases and J gave up 3 bases; unmatched junction bases: 10. The germline V gene has CDR1 MDHEN and CDR2 SYDVKM. The CDR3 consists of 16 residues. Variable domain in full (rest from reference TRBV28 and TRBJ2-1): DVKVTQSSRYLVKRTGEKVFLECVQDMDHENMFWYRQDPGLGLRLIYFSYDVKMKEKGDIPEGYSVSREKKERFSLILESASTNQTSMYLCASIPGLLAGYNEQFFGPGTRLTVL.

The sample holds a few counts of this clone. The gene calls are TRBV5-8 and TRBJ2-3, with a tentative D call TRBD2 (6 bases). The V gene's germline CDR1 is SGHTS and CDR2 YDEGEE. V lost 4 bases and J 1 base, leaving 10 bases between the germline ends. The CDR3 covers 14 residues. CDR3 amino acids: CASSRPGGTDTQYF. The CDR3 nucleotides read TGTGCCAGCAGCCGGCCGGGGGGCACAGATACGCAGTATTTT.

The rearrangement joins TRBV9 to TRBJ2-1, with TRBD2 identical over 14 bases. V trimming: 1 base; J trimming: 4 bases; junction bases outside the gene matches: 10. This CDR3 spans 19 amino acids. Germline V lookup: CDR1 SGDLS, CDR2 YYNGEE. The CDR3 is CASSVHGTSGSYPYNEQFF. The CDR3 DNA reads as TGTGCCAGCAGCGTACACGGGACTAGCGGGAGTTACCCATACAATGAGCAGTTCTTC. Using reference TRBV9 and TRBJ2-1 for the parts outside the CDR3, the full variable domain is DSGVTQTPKHLITATGQRVTLRCSPRSGDLSVYWYQQSLDQGLQFLIQYYNGEERAKGNILERFSAQQFPDLHSELNLSSLELGDSALYFCASSVHGTSGSYPYNEQFFGPGTRLTVL.

The table lists this clone with a few counts. The rearrangement links TRBV7-3 to TRBJ2-2; D might be TRBD1 (6 bases). Germline V gives CDR1 SGHTA, CDR2 FQGTGA. The CDR3 totals 16 residues. Between the trimmed V and J ends, which lost 1 base and 0 bases, there was a span of 9 bases. The chain's CDR3 is CASSLNGGANTGELFF. In nucleotides, the CDR3 is TGTGCCAGCAGCTTAAATGGGGGCGCGAACACCGGGGAGCTGTTTTTT.

This clone was seen a few times. The chain is built from TRBV27 and TRBJ2-2, with D possibly matching TRBD2 (7 bases). The CDR3 has 15 amino acids. CDR1 MNHEY and CDR2 SMNVEV come from the germline V gene (reference sequence). Trimming stripped 3 bases from V and 2 bases from J, with 10 bases between. CDR3 in DNA: TGTGCCAGCAGTTTGCGGGGGCAAAACACCGGGGAGCTGTTTTTT. Its translation is CASSLRGQNTGELFF.

This clone appeared a few times. The genes are TRBV28 and TRBJ2-1, with TRBD2 matching over 9 bases. Trimming removed 4 bases from V and 0 bases from J; junction bases left unmatched: 4. This CDR3 has 16 residues. The V gene's germline CDR1 is MDHEN and CDR2 SYDVKM. This chain's CDR3 is CASSSLAGNSYNEQFF. The CDR3 DNA reads as TGTGCCAGCAGTTCCCTAGCGGGGAACTCCTACAATGAGCAGTTCTTC.

This clone is deemed medium-sized. Here the CDR3 DNA reads TGTGCCAGCAGTCTTAGCGGACTTTTCAATGAGCAGTTCTTC. Amino acid sequence: CASSLSGLFNEQFF. The chain joins TRBV6-6 to TRBJ2-1; D may be TRBD2 (6 bases). The CDR3 has 14 residues. Trimming took off 5 bases at V and 6 bases at J, with 14 bases between the two ends. Germline V gene data show CDR1 as MNHNY and CDR2 as SVGAGI (reference sequence).

The V gene is TRBV7-2, the J gene TRBJ2-1; TRBD2 matches 8 bases. There are 15 residues in the CDR3. CDR1 is SGHTA, CDR2 FQGNSA, per germline. V shed 4 bases and J 9 bases; nucleotides not matched to a gene: 11. The CDR3 protein is CASSSGGGRSAEQFF. The CDR3 nucleotides read TGTGCCAGCAGCTCCGGGGGGGGTCGTTCCGCTGAGCAGTTCTTC.

This clone was seen a handful of times. The chain couples TRBV9 to TRBJ1-2, with TRBD1 matching 9 bases. This CDR3 contains 15 residues. Germline V gene data show CDR1 as SGDLS and CDR2 as YYNGEE. After removal of 3 bases from V and 8 bases from J, the junction contained 11 bases not matched to a gene. CDR3 residues: CASSAGTGRHIGYTF. For the CDR3, the DNA is TGTGCCAGCAGCGCCGGGACAGGGCGTCATATCGGCTACACCTTC.

Relative to its sample, this clone is medium-sized. CDR3 nucleotides: TGTGCCAGCAGCTCGGGACAGGGAGGGGATGAGCAGTTCTTC. Translated, it gives CASSSGQGGDEQFF. The V and J genes are TRBV7-2 and TRBJ2-1; 9 bases align to TRBD1. The junction had 6 bases not matched to a gene; V was cut back by 4 bases and J by 8 bases. Per the germline V gene, CDR1 is SGHTA and CDR2 is FQGNSA. The CDR3 covers 14 residues.

This clone was picked up a small number of times. The rearrangement uses TRBV29-1 and TRBJ1-1; TRBD1 might be the D (5 bases). Trimming pared 4 bases from V and 6 bases from J, leaving 9 bases between. Germline V gene sequence: CDR1 SQVTM, CDR2 ANQGSEA. This CDR3 contains 11 residues. The CDR3 loop reads CSVGQGPEAFF. CDR3 nucleotides: TGCAGCGTTGGTCAGGGCCCTGAAGCTTTCTTT.

In its sample, this clone was seen a few times. The chain is built from TRBV2 and TRBJ1-4; the match to TRBD1 covers 9 bases. Trimming took 4 bases from V and 7 from J; bases not matched to a gene: 7. The CDR3 extends over 15 amino acids. The germline CDR1 and CDR2 sequences are SNHLY and FYNNEI. In DNA form, the CDR3 reads TGTGCCAGCAGTGCCGCCGGGACAGGGCTTGAAAAACTGTTTTTT. Amino acids: CASSAAGTGLEKLFF. The full variable domain, with the rest looked up from reference TRBV2 and TRBJ1-4, is EPEVTQTPSHQVTQMGQEVILRCVPISNHLYFYWYRQILGQKVEFLVSFYNNEISEKSEIFDDQFSVERPDGSNFTLKIRSTKLEDSAMYFCASSAAGTGLEKLFFGSGTQLSVL.

A few counts support this clone. V is TRBV28 and J is TRBJ2-7, with TRBD1 matching over 7 bases. Trimming cost V 5 bases and J 5 bases; bases outside gene matches: 12. This CDR3 is built from 15 residues. The germline CDR1 and CDR2 sequences are MDHEN and SYDVKM. In nucleotides, the CDR3 is TGTGCCAGCAGTACGCCCTCGACAGGGAAGAACGAGCAGTACTTC. This translates into CASSTPSTGKNEQYF.